The 17 T cell receptor beta chains below come from one sample, sequenced in a study of post-analysis software for immune sequencing data. Study-wide results and limits: TRBV segments more frequent in patients than in controls numbered several and included TRBV5-6, TRBV5-1 and TRBV20-1.

Antigens for these TCRs are unknown. Prepared TCR beta cDNA libraries contained unique molecular identifiers. TCRdb re-called the PCR reads through MiXCR, storing one row per CDR3 protein. Of fewer than 850,000 distinct CDR3 sequences listed, around 42% are singletons. Sequenced sample: blood. All receptors derive from a girl aged 5-17 years with multiple sclerosis.

This chain uses TRBV4-3 with TRBJ2-3; D is ambiguous. V was pared by 0 bases and J by 2 bases, with 3 bases between. From germline, CDR1 is LGHNA and CDR2 YSLEER. CDR3 length: 13 residues. CDR3 nucleotide sequence: TGCGCCAGCAGCCAAGACATCACAGATACGCAGTATTTT. Translated, it gives CASSQDITDTQYF.

The rearrangement uses TRBV29-1 and TRBJ1-5, with D tentatively TRBD1 (6 bases). Trimming took 4 bases from V and 5 from J, leaving 12 bases between them. Per the germline V gene, CDR1 is SQVTM and CDR2 is ANQGSEA. The length of the CDR3 is 13 residues. DNA for the CDR3: TGCAGCGTTGGGGGGGCGGATGATCAGCCCCAGCATTTT. Residues: CSVGGADDQPQHF. The whole variable domain, filled in from reference TRBV29-1 and TRBJ1-5, reads SAVISQKPSRDICQRGTSLTIQCQVDSQVTMMFWYRQQPGQSLTLIATANQGSEATYESGFVIDKFPISRPNLTFSTLTVSNMSPEDSSIYLCSVGGADDQPQHFGDGTRLSIL.

This clonotype occurred a few times. V gene TRBV27 combines with J gene TRBJ2-7; either TRBD1 or TRBD2 may supply D (6 bases each). The CDR3 has 13 amino acids. V was clipped by 8 bases and J by 4 bases, with 15 bases between them. CDR1 and CDR2 (germline): MNHEY, SMNVEV (reference sequence). CDR3 sequence reads: CASCRGPSYEQYF. CDR3 in DNA: TGTGCCAGCTGCCGGGGGCCCTCGTACGAGCAGTACTTC.

This clonotype was recorded a few times. The chain carries TRBV5-1 and TRBJ2-7, with 10 positions matching TRBD2. V lost 0 bases, J lost 6 bases, and 3 bases stayed unmatched. The CDR3 runs 14 residues. Per germline, CDR1 SGHRS and CDR2 YFSETQ. CDR3 loop: CASSLDVAGGEQYF. The DNA of the CDR3 is TGCGCCAGCAGCTTGGACGTAGCGGGAGGCGAGCAGTACTTC.

This chain uses TRBV12-3 or TRBV12-4 with TRBJ2-7; the D call may be TRBD1 or TRBD2 (5 bases each). This CDR3 spans 14 amino acids. Between the trimmed V and J ends, which lost 1 base and 3 bases, there was a span of 10 bases. The CDR3 reads CASSLGGTHYEQYF. The CDR3 nucleotides are TGTGCCAGCAGTTTAGGGGGGACCCACTACGAGCAGTACTTC.

This clonotype occurred a few times. The V gene is TRBV14, the J gene TRBJ2-3, with no clear D. CDR1 SGHDN and CDR2 FVKESK come from the germline V gene. The CDR3 consists of 15 residues. The ends were cut back, 1 base at V and 4 bases at J, with 12 bases in the middle. The CDR3 sequence: CASSQGLRGADTQYF. For the CDR3, the DNA is TGTGCCAGCAGCCAAGGTCTTCGTGGGGCAGATACGCAGTATTTT.

This clonotype was detected only a few times. This rearrangement joins TRBV29-1 to TRBJ2-5; unclear D gene. Deletions cut 7 bases from V and 4 bases from J, with 13 bases between. The CDR3 is 12 amino acids. CDR1 and CDR2 from the germline V gene are SQVTM and ANQGSEA. This CDR3 is CSAEAGVETQYF. DNA of the CDR3: TGCAGCGCCGAAGCAGGTGTAGAGACCCAGTACTTC.

The chain combines TRBV5-1 with TRBJ2-3, with D possibly being TRBD2 (5 bases). V was trimmed by 4 bases and J by 0 bases, leaving 12 bases between them. The CDR3 loop spans 15 amino acids. The V gene's germline CDR1 is SGHRS and CDR2 YFSETQ. As DNA, the CDR3 is TGCGCCAGCAGCCCCCGGAGGTCTAGCACAGATACGCAGTATTTT. This codes for CASSPRRSSTDTQYF.

V usage is TRBV7-8 and J usage is TRBJ2-1; 9 positions match TRBD2. After removal of 1 base from V and 13 bases from J, the junction contained 11 bases not matched to a gene. Germline V gives CDR1 SGHVS, CDR2 FQNEAQ. The CDR3 covers 15 residues. The CDR3 nucleotides are TGTGCCAGCAGCTTAGAACTAGCGGGCTTCTCACCCCAGTTCTTC. Translation gives CASSLELAGFSPQFF. Together with reference TRBV7-8 and TRBJ2-1, the CDR3 gives the full variable domain: GAGVSQSPRYKVAKRGQDVALRCDPISGHVSLFWYQQALGQGPEFLTYFQNEAQLDKSGLPSDRFFAERPEGSVSTLKIQRTQQEDSAVYLCASSLELAGFSPQFFGPGTRLTVL.

This chain links TRBV11-3 with TRBJ2-5; possibly TRBD2 for D (6 bases). V was trimmed by 5 bases and J by 0 bases, leaving 10 bases between them. Looked up from germline, CDR1 is SGHNT and CDR2 is YENEEA. The CDR3 contains 14 residues. In DNA, the CDR3 is TGTGCCAGCAGCCCGACTAGAAACCAAGAGACCCAGTACTTC. Translation gives CASSPTRNQETQYF.

The genes are TRBV20-1 and TRBJ1-1; D not resolved. CDR3 length: 14 amino acids. Germline V gives CDR1 DFQATT, CDR2 SNEGSKA (reference sequence). The V gene lost 3 bases and the J gene lost 0 bases, with 11 bases spanning the gap. The CDR3 loop reads CSASVTTLNTEAFF. In DNA, the CDR3 is TGCAGTGCTAGTGTCACAACCCTGAACACTGAAGCTTTCTTT.

This chain joins TRBV27 and TRBJ2-1, with a possible D match to TRBD2 (5 bases). Germline CDR1 MNHEY, CDR2 SMNVEV (reference sequence). Trimming removed 5 bases at V and 4 bases at J, with 18 bases between. This CDR3 has 16 residues. The CDR3 DNA reads as TGTGCCAGCAGTCTCTTGGGAGAACTAGGGTACAATGAGCAGTTCTTC. This encodes CASSLLGELGYNEQFF.

The rearrangement joins TRBV12-3 or TRBV12-4 to TRBJ2-7; 7 nucleotides agree with TRBD1. The V and J ends lost 6 bases and 0 bases, in that order; junction bases with no gene match: 5. The CDR3 covers 14 residues. The CDR3 region has the DNA TGTGCCAGCAGCGAGACAGGGATCTCCTACGAGCAGTACTTC. Its translation is CASSETGISYEQYF.

This clonotype was seen a few times. This sequence joins TRBV2 and TRBJ2-1, with D uncertain. Germline V gives CDR1 SNHLY, CDR2 FYNNEI. The V and J ends lost 8 bases and 2 bases respectively, with 10 bases between them. This CDR3 has 13 residues. CDR3: CASQSVAYNEQFF. In DNA, the CDR3 is TGTGCCAGCCAGTCGGTAGCCTACAATGAGCAGTTCTTC.

This chain uses TRBV2 with TRBJ2-1; 12 bases align to TRBD2. The end of the DNA aligns better with TRBJ2-7, so the J call may be wrong. The germline V gene has CDR1 SNHLY and CDR2 FYNNEI. This CDR3 comprises 16 residues. The CDR3: CASSELAGGAYNEQYF. The CDR3 DNA sequence: TGTGCCAGCAGTGAACTAGCGGGAGGGGCCTACAATGAGCAGTACTTC.

This clonotype was counted a few times. V gene TRBV7-2 combines with J gene TRBJ2-3; TRBD2 agrees at 9 bases. The CDR3 consists of 15 residues. Germline V gene data show CDR1 as SGHTA and CDR2 as FQGNSA. Trimming removed 0 bases from V and 6 bases from J; junction bases left unmatched: 4. CDR3 loop: CASSLASGSRDTQYF. The CDR3 bases are TGTGCCAGCAGCTTAGCTAGCGGGAGCAGGGATACGCAGTATTTT.

The V gene is TRBV7-8, the J gene TRBJ2-1; 13 bases fit TRBD2. J lost 2 bases, V lost 1 base, and 8 bases had no gene match. The CDR3 sequence is 19 residues long. Germline-derived CDR1 and CDR2 are SGHVS and FQNEAQ. DNA for the CDR3: TGTGCCAGCAGCTTAGGGCGTGGACTAGCGGGAGAGGCCTACAATGAGCAGTTCTTC. It is translated as CASSLGRGLAGEAYNEQFF. Drawing the rest from reference TRBV7-8 and TRBJ2-1, the complete variable domain is GAGVSQSPRYKVAKRGQDVALRCDPISGHVSLFWYQQALGQGPEFLTYFQNEAQLDKSGLPSDRFFAERPEGSVSTLKIQRTQQEDSAVYLCASSLGRGLAGEAYNEQFFGPGTRLTVL.